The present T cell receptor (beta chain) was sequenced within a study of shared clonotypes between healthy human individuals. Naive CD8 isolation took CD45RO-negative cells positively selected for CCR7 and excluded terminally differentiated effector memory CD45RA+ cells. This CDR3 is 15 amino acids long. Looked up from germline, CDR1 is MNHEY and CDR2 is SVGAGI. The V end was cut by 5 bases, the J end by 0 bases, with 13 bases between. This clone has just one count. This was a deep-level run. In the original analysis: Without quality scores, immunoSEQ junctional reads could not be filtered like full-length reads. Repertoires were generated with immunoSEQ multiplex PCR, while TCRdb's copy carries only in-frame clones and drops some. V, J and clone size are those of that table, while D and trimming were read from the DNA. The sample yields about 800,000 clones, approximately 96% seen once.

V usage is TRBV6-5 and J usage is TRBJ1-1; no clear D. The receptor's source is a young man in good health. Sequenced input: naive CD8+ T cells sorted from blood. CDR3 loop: CASSPDGIMNTEAFF. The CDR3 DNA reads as TGTGCCAGCAGTCCGGACGGAATAATGAACACTGAAGCTTTCTTT.